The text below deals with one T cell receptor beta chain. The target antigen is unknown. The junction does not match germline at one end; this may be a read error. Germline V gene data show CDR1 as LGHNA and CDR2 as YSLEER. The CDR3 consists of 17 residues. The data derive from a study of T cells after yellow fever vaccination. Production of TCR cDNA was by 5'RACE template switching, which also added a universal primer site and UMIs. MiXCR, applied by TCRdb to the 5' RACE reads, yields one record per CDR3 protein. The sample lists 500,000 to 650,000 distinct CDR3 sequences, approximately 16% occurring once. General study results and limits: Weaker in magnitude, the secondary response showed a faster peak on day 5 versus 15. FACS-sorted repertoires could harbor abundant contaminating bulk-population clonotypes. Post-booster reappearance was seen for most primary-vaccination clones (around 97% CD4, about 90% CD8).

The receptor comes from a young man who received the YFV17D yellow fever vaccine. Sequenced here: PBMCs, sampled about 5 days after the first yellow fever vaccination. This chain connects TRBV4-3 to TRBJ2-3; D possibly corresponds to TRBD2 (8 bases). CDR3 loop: CASGHPREGAKINTQYF. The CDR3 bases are TGCGCCAGCGGCCACCCCCGGGAGGGGGCCAAAATTAATACGCAGTATTTT.